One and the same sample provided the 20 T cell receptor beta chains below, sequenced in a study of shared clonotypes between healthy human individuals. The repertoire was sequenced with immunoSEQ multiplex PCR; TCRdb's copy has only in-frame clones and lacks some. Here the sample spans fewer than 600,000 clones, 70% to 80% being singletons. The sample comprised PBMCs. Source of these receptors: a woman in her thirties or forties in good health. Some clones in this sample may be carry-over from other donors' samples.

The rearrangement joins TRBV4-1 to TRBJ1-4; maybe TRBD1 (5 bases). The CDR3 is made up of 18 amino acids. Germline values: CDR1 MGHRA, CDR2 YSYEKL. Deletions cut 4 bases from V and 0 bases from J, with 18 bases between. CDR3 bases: TGCGCCAGCAGCCGAGCCCGGGACGGCGTTGCAACTAATGAAAAACTGTTTTTT. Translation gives CASSRARDGVATNEKLFF.

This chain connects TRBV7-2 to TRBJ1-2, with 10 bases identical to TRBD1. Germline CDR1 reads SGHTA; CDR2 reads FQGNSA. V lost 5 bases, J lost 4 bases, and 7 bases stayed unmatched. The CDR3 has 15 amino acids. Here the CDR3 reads CASSPRDRGVYGYTF. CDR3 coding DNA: TGTGCCAGCAGCCCTAGGGACAGGGGAGTCTATGGCTACACCTTC.

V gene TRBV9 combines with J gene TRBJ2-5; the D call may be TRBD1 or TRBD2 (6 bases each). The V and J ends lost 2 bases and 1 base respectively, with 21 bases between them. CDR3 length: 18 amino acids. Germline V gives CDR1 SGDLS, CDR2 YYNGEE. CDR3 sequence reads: CASSVREGRGGFQETQYF. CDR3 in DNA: TGTGCCAGCAGCGTCCGAGAGGGCAGGGGAGGATTCCAAGAGACCCAGTACTTC.

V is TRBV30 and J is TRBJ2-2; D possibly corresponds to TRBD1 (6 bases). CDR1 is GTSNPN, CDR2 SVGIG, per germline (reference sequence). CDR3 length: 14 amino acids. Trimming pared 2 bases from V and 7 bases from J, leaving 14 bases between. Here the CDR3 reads CAWSRTVVGGELFF. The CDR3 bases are TGTGCCTGGAGTCGGACAGTGGTTGGCGGGGAGCTGTTTTTT.

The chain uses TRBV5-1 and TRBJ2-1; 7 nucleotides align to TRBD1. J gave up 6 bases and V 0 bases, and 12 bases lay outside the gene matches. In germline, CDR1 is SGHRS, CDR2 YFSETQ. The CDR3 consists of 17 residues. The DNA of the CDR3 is TGCGCCAGCAGCTTGGCCCTCGACAGGGTGGTCACCAATGAGCAGTTCTTC. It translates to CASSLALDRVVTNEQFF. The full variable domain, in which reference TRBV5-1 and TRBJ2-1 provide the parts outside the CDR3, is KAGVTQTPRYLIKTRGQQVTLSCSPISGHRSVSWYQQTPGQGLQFLFEYFSETQRNKGNFPGRFSGRQFSNSRSEMNVSTLELGDSALYLCASSLALDRVVTNEQFFGPGTRLTVL.

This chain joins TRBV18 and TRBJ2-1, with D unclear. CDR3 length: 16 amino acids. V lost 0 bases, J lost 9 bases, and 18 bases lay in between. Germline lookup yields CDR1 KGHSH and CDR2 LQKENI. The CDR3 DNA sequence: TGTGCCAGCTCACCACCCCAAGCGACCGGGCGCCCTGAGCAGTTCTTC. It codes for CASSPPQATGRPEQFF.

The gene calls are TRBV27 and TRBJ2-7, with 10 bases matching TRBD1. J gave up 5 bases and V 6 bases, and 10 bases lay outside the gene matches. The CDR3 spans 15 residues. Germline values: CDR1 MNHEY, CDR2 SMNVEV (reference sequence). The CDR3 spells CASRRTGTGVHEQYF. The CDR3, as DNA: TGTGCCAGCAGAAGAACCGGGACAGGGGTACACGAGCAGTACTTC.

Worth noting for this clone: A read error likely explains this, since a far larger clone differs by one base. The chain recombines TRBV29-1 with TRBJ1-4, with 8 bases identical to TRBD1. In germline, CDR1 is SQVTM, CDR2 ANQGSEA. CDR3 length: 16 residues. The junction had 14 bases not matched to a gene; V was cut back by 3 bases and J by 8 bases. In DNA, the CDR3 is TGCAGCGTTGACCCCCACCGGACAGGGTGCCTGGAAAAACTGTTTTTT. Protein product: CSVDPHRTGCLEKLFF. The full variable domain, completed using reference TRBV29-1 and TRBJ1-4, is SAVISQKPSRDICQRGTSLTIQCQVDSQVTMMFWYRQQPGQSLTLIATANQGSEATYESGFVIDKFPISRPNLTFSTLTVSNMSPEDSSIYLCSVDPHRTGCLEKLFFGSGTQLSVL.

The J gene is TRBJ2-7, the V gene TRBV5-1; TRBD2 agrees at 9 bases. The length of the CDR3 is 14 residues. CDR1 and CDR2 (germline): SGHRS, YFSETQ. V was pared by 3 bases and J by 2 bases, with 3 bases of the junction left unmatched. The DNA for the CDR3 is TGCGCCAGCAGCTGGCGGGAGGGGACCTACGAGCAGTACTTC. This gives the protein CASSWREGTYEQYF.

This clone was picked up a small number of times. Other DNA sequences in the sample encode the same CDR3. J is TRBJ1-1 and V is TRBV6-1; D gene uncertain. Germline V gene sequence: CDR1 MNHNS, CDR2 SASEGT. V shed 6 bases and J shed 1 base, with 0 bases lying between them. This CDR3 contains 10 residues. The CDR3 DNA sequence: TGTGCCAGCAGGAACACTGAAGCTTTCTTT. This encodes CASRNTEAFF.

CDR3 bases: TGTGCCAGTAGTCCCTTAGTGGGGGATAGGAGCAATCAGCCCCAGCATTTT. Its protein product is CASSPLVGDRSNQPQHF. The chain combines TRBV19 with TRBJ1-5, with a tentative D call TRBD1 (5 bases). CDR1 and CDR2 (germline): LNHDA, SQIVND (reference sequence). V was clipped by 5 bases and J by 1 base, with 18 bases between them. The CDR3 has 17 residues.

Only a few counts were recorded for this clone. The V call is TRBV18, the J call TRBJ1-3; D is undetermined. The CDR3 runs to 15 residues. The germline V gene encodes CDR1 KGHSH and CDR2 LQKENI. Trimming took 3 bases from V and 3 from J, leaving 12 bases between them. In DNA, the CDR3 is TGTGCCAGCTCACCGTACGACGTGGGTGGAAACACCATATATTTT. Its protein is CASSPYDVGGNTIYF.

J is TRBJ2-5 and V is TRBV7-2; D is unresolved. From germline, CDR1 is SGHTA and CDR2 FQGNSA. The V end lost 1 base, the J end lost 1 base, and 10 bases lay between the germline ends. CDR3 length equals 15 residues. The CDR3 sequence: CASSLGRVLQETQYF. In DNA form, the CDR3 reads TGTGCCAGCAGCTTAGGACGGGTACTCCAAGAGACCCAGTACTTC.

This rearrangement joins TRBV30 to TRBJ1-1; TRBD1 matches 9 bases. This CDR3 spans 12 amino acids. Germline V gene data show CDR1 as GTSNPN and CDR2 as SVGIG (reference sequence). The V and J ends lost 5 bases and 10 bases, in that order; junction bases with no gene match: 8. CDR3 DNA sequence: TGTGCCTGGGATTACAGGGGGCGGTTAGCTTTCTTT. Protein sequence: CAWDYRGRLAFF.

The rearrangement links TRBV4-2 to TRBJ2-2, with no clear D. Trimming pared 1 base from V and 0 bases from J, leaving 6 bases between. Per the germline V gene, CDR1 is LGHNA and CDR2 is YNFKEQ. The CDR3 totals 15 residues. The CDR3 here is CASSQGITNTGELFF. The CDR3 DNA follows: TGTGCCAGCAGCCAAGGGATTACGAACACCGGGGAGCTGTTTTTT.

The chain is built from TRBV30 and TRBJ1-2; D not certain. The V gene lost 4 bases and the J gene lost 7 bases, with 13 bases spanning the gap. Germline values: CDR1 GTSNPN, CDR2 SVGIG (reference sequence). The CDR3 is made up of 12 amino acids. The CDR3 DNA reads TGTGCCTGGACCCTTTACAGAAGTGGCTACACCTTC. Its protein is CAWTLYRSGYTF.

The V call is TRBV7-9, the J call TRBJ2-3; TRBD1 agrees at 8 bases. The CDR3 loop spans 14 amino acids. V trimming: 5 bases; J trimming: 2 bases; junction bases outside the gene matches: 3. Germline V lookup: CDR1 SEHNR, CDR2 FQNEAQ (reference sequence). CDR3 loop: CASSRTGYTDTQYF. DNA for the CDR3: TGTGCCAGCAGCCGGACAGGGTACACAGATACGCAGTATTTT.

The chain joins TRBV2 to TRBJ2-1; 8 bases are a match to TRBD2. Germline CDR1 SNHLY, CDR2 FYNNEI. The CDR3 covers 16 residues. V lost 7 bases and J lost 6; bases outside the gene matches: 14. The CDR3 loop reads CASTIRPSGSVNEQFF. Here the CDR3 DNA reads TGTGCCAGCACAATCCGGCCGAGCGGGAGTGTCAATGAGCAGTTCTTC.

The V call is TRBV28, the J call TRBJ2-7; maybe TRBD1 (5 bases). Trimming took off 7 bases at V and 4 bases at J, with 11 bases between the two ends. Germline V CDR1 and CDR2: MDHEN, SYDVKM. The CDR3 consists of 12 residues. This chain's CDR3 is CASNLRGYEQYF. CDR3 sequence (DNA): TGTGCCAGCAATCTAAGGGGTTACGAGCAGTACTTC.

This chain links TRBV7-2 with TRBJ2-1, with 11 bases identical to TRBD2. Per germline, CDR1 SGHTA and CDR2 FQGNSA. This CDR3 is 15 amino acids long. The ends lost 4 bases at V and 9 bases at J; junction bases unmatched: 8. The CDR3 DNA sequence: TGTGCCAGCAGCTCCTCTAGCGGGGGGATCGGTGAGCAGTTCTTC. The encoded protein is CASSSSSGGIGEQFF. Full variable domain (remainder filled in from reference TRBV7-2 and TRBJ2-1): GAGVSQSPSNKVTEKGKDVELRCDPISGHTALYWYRQSLGQGLEFLIYFQGNSAPDKSGLPSDRFSAERTGGSVSTLTIQRTQQEDSAVYLCASSSSSGGIGEQFFGPGTRLTVL.